This TCR beta chain was recovered during a study of patients and donors after allogeneic stem cell transplantation. The CDR3 runs 13 residues. V dropped 5 bases and J dropped 4; count of bases not matched to a gene: 6. CDR1 and CDR2 (germline): DFQATT, SNEGSKA (reference sequence). TCRdb ran MiXCR on the RT-PCR reads and lists one entry per CDR3 protein. Among about a million distinct CDR3 sequences listed, roughly 18% were seen once. Source material: blood, either unsorted or a sorted T cell fraction (not recorded which). This receptor was obtained from a human donor who was either an allogeneic HSCT recipient or a stem cell or donor lymphocyte infusion donor (not recorded which). It is not recorded whose cells these are; they may come from a transplant donor. The chain joins TRBV20-1 to TRBJ2-3, with TRBD2 matching 7 bases. The CDR3 bases are TGCAGTGCTGGGAGGGGCGGCTCAGATACGCAGTATTTT. It specifies CSAGRGGSDTQYF.